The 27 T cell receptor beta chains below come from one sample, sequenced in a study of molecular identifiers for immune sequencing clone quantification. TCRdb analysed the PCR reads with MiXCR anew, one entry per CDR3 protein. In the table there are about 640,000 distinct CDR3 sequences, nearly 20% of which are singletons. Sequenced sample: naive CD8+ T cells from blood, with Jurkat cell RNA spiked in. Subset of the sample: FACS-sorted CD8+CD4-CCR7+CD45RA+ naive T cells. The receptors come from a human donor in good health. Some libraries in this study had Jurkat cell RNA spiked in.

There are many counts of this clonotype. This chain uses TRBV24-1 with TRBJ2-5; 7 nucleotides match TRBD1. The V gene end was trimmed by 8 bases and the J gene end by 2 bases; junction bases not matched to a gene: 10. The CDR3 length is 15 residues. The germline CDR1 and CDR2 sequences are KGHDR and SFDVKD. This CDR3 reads CATTIIDRVQETQYF. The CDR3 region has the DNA TGTGCCACCACTATCATCGACAGGGTTCAAGAGACCCAGTACTTC.

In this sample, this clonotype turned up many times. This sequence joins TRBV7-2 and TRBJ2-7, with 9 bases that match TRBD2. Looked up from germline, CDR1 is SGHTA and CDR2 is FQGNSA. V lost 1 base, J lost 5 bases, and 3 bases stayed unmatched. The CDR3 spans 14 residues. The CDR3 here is CASSLESGRHEQYF. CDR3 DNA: TGTGCCAGCAGCTTAGAGAGCGGGAGGCACGAGCAGTACTTC. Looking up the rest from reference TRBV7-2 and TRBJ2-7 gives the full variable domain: GAGVSQSPSNKVTEKGKDVELRCDPISGHTALYWYRQSLGQGLEFLIYFQGNSAPDKSGLPSDRFSAERTGGSVSTLTIQRTQQEDSAVYLCASSLESGRHEQYFGPGTRLTVT.

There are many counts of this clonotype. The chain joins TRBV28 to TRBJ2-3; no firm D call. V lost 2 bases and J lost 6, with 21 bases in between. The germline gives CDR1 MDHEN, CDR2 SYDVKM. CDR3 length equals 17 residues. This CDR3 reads CASSLIGPRAGSDTQYF. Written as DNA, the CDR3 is TGTGCCAGCAGTTTAATCGGACCCCGGGCTGGATCGGATACGCAGTATTTT.

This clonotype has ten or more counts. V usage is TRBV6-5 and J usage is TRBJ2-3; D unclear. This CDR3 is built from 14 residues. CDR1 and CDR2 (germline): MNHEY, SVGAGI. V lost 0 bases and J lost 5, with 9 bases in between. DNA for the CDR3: TGTGCCAGCAGTTACTCGAATTATATAGATACGCAGTATTTT. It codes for CASSYSNYIDTQYF.

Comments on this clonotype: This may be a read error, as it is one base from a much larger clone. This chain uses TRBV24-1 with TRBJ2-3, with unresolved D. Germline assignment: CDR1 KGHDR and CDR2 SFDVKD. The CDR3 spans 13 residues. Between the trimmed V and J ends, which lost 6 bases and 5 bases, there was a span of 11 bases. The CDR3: CATSSKARDTQYF. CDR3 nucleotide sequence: TGTGCCACCAGTTCGAAGGCACGAGATACGCAGTATTTT.

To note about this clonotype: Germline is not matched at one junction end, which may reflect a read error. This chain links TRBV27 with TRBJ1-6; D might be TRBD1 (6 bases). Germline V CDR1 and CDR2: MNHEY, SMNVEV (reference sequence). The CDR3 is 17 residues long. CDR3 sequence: CASSQLQGPAYSSPLHF. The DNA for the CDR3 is TGTGCCAGCAGTCAACTTCAGGGGCCCGCGTATAGTTCACCCCTCCACTTT.

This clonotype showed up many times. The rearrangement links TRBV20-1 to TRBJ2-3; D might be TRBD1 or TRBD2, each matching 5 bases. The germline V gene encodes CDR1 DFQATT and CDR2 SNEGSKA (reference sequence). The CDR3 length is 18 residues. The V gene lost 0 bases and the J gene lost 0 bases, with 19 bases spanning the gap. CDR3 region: CSAREGDPWGPSTDTQYF. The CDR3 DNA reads TGCAGTGCTAGAGAGGGGGATCCGTGGGGCCCCAGCACAGATACGCAGTATTTT.

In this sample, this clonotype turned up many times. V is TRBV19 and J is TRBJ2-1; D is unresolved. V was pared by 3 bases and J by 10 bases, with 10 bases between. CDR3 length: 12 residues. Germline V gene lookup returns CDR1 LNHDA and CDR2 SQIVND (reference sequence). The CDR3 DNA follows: TGTGCCAGTAGTATTCGTCCGGTCGAGCAGTTCTTC. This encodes CASSIRPVEQFF.

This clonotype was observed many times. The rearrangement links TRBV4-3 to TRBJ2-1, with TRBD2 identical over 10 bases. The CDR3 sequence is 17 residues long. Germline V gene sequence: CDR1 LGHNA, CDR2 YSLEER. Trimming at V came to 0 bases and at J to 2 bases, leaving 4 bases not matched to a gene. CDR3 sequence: CASSQDLAGGAYNEQFF. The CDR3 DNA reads TGCGCCAGCAGCCAAGATTTAGCGGGGGGAGCCTACAATGAGCAGTTCTTC.

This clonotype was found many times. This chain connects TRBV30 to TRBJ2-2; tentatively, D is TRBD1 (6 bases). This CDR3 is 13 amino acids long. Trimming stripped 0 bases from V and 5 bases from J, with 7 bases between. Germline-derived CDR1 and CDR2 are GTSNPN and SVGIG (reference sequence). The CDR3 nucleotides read TGTGCCTGGAGTGTAACAGGGACCGGGGAGCTGTTTTTT. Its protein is CAWSVTGTGELFF.

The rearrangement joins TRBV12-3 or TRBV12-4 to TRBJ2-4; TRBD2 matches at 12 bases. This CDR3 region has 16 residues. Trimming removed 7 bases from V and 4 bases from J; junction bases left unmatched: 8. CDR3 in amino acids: CASTSTSGRTKNIQYF. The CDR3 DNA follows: TGTGCCAGCACTTCGACTAGCGGGAGAACAAAAAACATTCAGTACTTC.

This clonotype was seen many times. CDR3 bases: TGTGCCAGCAGCTTGAACAGGGGGCCTGGAAACACCATATATTTT. The encoded protein is CASSLNRGPGNTIYF. The rearrangement links TRBV7-9 to TRBJ1-3; 9 nucleotides align to TRBD1. Germline CDR1 is SEHNR and CDR2 is FQNEAQ (reference sequence). The V segment lost 3 bases and the J segment 2 bases; nucleotides outside the gene matches: 2. The CDR3 sequence is 15 residues long.

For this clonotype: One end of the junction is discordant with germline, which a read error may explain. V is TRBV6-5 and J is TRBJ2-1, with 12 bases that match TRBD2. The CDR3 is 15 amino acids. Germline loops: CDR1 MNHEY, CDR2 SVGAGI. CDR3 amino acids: CAGSPLAGGYNEQFF. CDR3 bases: TGTGCCGGCAGTCCCCTAGCGGGGGGGTACAATGAGCAGTTCTTC.

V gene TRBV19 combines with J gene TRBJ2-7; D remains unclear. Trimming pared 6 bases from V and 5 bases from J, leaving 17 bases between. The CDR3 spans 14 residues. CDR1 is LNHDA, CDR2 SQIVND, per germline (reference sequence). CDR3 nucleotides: TGTGCCAGTAGCCCTTTATCCAATTGGGACGAGCAGTACTTC. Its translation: CASSPLSNWDEQYF.

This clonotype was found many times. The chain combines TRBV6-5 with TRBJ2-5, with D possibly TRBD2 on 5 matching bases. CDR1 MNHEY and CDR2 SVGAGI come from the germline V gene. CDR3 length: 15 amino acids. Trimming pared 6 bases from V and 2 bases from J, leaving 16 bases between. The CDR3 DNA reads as TGTGCCAGCAGACTAGAAATAGCCCATCAAGAGACCCAGTACTTC. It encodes CASRLEIAHQETQYF.

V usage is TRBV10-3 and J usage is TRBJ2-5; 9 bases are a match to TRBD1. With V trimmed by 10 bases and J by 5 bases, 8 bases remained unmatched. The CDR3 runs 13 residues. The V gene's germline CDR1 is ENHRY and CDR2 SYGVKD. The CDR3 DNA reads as TGTGCCACGACGGGACAGGGAGAGGAGACCCAGTACTTC. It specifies CATTGQGEETQYF.

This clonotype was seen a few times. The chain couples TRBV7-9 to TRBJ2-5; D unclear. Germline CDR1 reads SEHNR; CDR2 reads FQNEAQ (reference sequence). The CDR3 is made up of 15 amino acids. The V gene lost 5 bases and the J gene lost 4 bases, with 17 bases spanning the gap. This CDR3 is CASSPLGRAIETQYF. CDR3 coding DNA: TGTGCCAGCAGCCCTCTAGGTCGGGCTATAGAGACCCAGTACTTC. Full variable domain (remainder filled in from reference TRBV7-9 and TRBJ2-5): DTGVSQNPRHKITKRGQNVTFRCDPISEHNRLYWYRQTLGQGPEFLTYFQNEAQLEKSRLLSDRFSAERPKGSFSTLEIQRTEQGDSAMYLCASSPLGRAIETQYFGPGTRLLVL.

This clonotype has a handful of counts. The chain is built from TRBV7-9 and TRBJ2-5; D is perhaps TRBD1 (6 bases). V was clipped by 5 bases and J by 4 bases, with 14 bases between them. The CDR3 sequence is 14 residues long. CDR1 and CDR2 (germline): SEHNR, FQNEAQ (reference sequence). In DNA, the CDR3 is TGTGCCAGCAGCCAAACAGGGCCTGCAGAGACCCAGTACTTC. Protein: CASSQTGPAETQYF.

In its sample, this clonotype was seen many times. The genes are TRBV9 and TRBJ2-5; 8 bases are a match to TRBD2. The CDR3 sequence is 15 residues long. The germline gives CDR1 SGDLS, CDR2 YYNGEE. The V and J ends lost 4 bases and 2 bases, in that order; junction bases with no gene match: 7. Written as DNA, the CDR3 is TGTGCCAGCAGCCGCGGGGCTAGCGGGCAAGAGACCCAGTACTTC. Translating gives CASSRGASGQETQYF.

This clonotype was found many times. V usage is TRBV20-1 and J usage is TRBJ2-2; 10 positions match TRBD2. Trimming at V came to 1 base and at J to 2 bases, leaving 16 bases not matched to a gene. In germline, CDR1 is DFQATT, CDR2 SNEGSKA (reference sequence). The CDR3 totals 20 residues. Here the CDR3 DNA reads TGCAGTGCTAGAGGGGTCATGGACCGGAGCGGGGGGGATAACACCGGGGAGCTGTTTTTT. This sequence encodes CSARGVMDRSGGDNTGELFF.

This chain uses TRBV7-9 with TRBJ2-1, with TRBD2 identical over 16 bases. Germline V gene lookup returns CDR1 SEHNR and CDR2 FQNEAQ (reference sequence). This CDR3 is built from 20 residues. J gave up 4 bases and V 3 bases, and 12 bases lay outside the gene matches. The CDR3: CASSLGTSGRALTVYNEQFF. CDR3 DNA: TGTGCCAGCAGCTTGGGGACTAGCGGGAGGGCCCTCACAGTTTACAATGAGCAGTTCTTC. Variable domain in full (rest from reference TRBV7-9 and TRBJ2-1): DTGVSQNPRHKITKRGQNVTFRCDPISEHNRLYWYRQTLGQGPEFLTYFQNEAQLEKSRLLSDRFSAERPKGSFSTLEIQRTEQGDSAMYLCASSLGTSGRALTVYNEQFFGPGTRLTVL.

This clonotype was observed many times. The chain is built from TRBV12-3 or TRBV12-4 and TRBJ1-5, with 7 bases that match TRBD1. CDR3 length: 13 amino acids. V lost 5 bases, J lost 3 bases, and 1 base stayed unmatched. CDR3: CASSDRANQPQHF. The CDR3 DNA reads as TGTGCCAGCAGTGACAGGGCCAATCAGCCCCAGCATTTT.

CDR3 residues: CATSQEAGFYGYTF. For the CDR3, the DNA is TGTGCCACCAGTCAGGAGGCCGGATTTTATGGCTACACCTTC. The chain links TRBV15 to TRBJ1-2; D remains unclear. The CDR3 contains 14 residues. The V end lost 6 bases, the J end lost 5 bases, and 16 bases lay between the germline ends. Germline loops: CDR1 LNHNV, CDR2 YYDKDF (reference sequence).

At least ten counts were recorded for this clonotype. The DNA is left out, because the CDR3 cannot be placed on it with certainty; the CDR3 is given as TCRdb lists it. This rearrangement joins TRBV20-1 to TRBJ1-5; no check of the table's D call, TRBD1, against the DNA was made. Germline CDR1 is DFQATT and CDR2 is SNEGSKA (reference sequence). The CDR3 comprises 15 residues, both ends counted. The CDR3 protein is CSALDKEVRGQPQHF.

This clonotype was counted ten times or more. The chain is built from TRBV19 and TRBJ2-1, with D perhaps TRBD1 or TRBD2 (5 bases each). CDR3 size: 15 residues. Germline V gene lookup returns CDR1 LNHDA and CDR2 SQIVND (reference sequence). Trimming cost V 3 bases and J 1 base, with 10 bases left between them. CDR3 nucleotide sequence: TGTGCCAGTAGTATTGGGGGTAGGTCCTACAATGAGCAGTTCTTC. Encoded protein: CASSIGGRSYNEQFF.

The CDR3 sequence: CASRLALAETQYF. The CDR3 DNA reads as TGTGCCAGCAGGCTTGCTCTTGCCGAGACCCAGTACTTC. The V gene is TRBV2, the J gene TRBJ2-5; D remains ambiguous. Trimming left V 6 bases short and J 5 bases short, with 13 bases between. This CDR3 contains 13 residues. From germline, CDR1 is SNHLY and CDR2 FYNNEI.

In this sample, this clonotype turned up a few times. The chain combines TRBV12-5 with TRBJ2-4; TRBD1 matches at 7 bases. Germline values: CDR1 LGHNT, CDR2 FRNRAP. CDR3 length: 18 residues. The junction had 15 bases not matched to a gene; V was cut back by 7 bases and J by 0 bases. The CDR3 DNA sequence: TGTGCTAGTGACCAAAGGGGGCTTGGACAATTAGCCAAAAACATTCAGTACTTC. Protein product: CASDQRGLGQLAKNIQYF.